This T cell receptor beta chain was captured by sequencing in a study of technical replicates of blood from a handful of donors. The ends were cut back, 0 bases at V and 9 bases at J, with 12 bases in the middle. CDR3 size: 13 residues. Germline CDR1 is MNHEY and CDR2 is SVGAGI. The protocol was immunoSEQ multiplex PCR, while the TCRdb copy is restricted to in-frame clones and leaves out a portion. Of 75,000 to 90,000 clones detected, 93% appear once; the ten largest clones hold approximately 0.22%. Sequenced input: T cells isolated from PBMCs. This chain joins TRBV6-5 and TRBJ2-7, with D possibly TRBD2 on 5 matching bases. The clonotype was recovered from a human donor in good health. CDR3 loop: CASSYSFAGGQYF. In DNA form, the CDR3 reads TGTGCCAGCAGTTACTCTTTTGCGGGTGGGCAGTACTTC.